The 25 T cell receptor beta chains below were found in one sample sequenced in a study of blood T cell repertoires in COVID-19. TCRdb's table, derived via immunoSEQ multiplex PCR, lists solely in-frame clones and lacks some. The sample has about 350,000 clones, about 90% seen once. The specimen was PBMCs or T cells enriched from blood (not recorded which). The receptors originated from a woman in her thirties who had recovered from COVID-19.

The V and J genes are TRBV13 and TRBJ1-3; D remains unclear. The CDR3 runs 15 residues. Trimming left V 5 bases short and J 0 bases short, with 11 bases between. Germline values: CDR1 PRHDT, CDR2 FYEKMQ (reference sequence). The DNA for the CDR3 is TGTGCCAGCAGCCATACTCCGAGCTCTGGAAACACCATATATTTT. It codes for CASSHTPSSGNTIYF.

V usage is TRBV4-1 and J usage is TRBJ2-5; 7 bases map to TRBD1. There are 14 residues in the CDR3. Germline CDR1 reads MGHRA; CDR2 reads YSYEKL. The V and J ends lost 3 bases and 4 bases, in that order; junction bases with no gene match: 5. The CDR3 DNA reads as TGCGCCAGCAGCCAGGAACCAGGGGGAGAGACCCAGTACTTC. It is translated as CASSQEPGGETQYF.

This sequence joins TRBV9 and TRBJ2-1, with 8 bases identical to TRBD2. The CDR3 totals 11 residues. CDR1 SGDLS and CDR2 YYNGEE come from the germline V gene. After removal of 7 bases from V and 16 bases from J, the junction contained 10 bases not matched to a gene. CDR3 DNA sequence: TGTGCCAGCGGGACCGGGACTAGTTACTTCTTC. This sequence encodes CASGTGTSYFF.

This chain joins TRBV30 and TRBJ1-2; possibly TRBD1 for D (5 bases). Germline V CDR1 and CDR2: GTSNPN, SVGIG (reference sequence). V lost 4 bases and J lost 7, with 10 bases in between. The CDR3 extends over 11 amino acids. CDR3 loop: CAWNLGVGYTF. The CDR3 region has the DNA TGTGCCTGGAACCTAGGGGTTGGCTACACCTTC.

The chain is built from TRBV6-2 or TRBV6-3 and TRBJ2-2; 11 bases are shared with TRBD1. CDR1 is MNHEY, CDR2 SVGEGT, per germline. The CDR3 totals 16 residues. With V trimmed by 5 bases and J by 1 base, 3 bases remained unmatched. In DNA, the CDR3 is TGTGCCAGCAGTAGGGGACAGGGGGGGAACACCGGGGAGCTGTTTTTT. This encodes CASSRGQGGNTGELFF.

Here the CDR3 reads CASSRDTDEKLFF. In DNA, the CDR3 is TGCGCCAGCAGCCGGGACACCGATGAAAAACTGTTTTTT. The rearrangement uses TRBV5-1 and TRBJ1-4, with D possibly matching TRBD1 (6 bases). The germline CDR1 and CDR2 sequences are SGHRS and YFSETQ. The V and J ends lost 4 bases and 6 bases respectively, with 10 bases between them. The CDR3 consists of 13 residues. The variable domain in full, completed from reference TRBV5-1 and TRBJ1-4, reads KAGVTQTPRYLIKTRGQQVTLSCSPISGHRSVSWYQQTPGQGLQFLFEYFSETQRNKGNFPGRFSGRQFSNSRSEMNVSTLELGDSALYLCASSRDTDEKLFFGSGTQLSVL.

The CDR3 bases are TGTGCCAGCAGCTTGGGCGAGCGGGAGAGCTCCTACAATGAGCAGTTCTTC. It encodes CASSLGERESSYNEQFF. The chain employs TRBV5-4 and TRBJ2-1, with 8 bases identical to TRBD2. CDR3 length: 17 residues. V was pared by 0 bases and J by 0 bases, with 5 bases of the junction left unmatched. The germline V gene has CDR1 SGHNT and CDR2 YYREEE (reference sequence). The variable domain in full, completed from reference TRBV5-4 and TRBJ2-1, reads ETGVTQSPTHLIKTRGQQVTLRCSSQSGHNTVSWYQQALGQGPQFIFQYYREEENGRGNFPPRFSGLQFPNYSSELNVNALELDDSALYLCASSLGERESSYNEQFFGPGTRLTVL.

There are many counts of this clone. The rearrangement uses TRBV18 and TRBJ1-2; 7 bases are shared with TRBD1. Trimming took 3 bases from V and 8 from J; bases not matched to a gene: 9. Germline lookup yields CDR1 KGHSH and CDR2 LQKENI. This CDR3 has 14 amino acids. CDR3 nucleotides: TGTGCCAGCTCACCGTCCAACAGGGGACCGGGCTACACCTTC. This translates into CASSPSNRGPGYTF.

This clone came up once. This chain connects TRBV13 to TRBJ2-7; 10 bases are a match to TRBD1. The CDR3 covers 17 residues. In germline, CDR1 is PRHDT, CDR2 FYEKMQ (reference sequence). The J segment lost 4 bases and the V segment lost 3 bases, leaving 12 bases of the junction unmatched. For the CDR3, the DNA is TGTGCCAGCAGCTTGCGGACAGGGGGTTCCCCCGGTTACGAGCAGTACTTC. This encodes CASSLRTGGSPGYEQYF.

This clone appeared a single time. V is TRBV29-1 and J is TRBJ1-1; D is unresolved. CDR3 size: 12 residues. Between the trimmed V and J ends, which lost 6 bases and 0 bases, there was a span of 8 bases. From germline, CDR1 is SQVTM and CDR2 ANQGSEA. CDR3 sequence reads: CSVNGMNTEAFF. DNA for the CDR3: TGCAGCGTAAACGGTATGAACACTGAAGCTTTCTTT.

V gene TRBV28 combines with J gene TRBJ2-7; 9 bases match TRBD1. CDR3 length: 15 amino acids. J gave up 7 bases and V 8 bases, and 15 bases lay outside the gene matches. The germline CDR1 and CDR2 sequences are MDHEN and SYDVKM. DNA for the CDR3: TGTGCCAGCCACCATCGGGGACAGGGTTTCAGGGAGCAGTACTTC. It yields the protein CASHHRGQGFREQYF.

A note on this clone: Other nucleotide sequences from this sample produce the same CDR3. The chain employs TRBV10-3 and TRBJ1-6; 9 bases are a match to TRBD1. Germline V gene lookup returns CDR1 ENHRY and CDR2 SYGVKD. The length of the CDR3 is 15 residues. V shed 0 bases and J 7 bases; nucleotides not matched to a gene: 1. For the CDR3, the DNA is TGTGCCATCAGTGAGTCGGGACAGGGAAATTCACCCCTCCACTTT. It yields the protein CAISESGQGNSPLHF.

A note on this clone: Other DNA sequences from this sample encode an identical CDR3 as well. As DNA, the CDR3 is TGTGCCTGGAGTGTAGGACAGGGAGCCTATGGCTACACCTTC. Translating gives CAWSVGQGAYGYTF. The rearrangement links TRBV30 to TRBJ1-2; 8 bases are shared with TRBD1. The CDR3 covers 14 residues. Unmatched junction bases numbered 4, after V lost 0 bases and J lost 4 bases. Germline V CDR1 and CDR2: GTSNPN, SVGIG (reference sequence). The entire variable domain, with the rest obtained from reference TRBV30 and TRBJ1-2, is as follows: SQTIHQWPATLVQPVGSPLSLECTVEGTSNPNLYWYRQAAGRGLQLLFYSVGIGQISSEVPQNLSASRPQDRQFILSSKKLLLSDSGFYLCAWSVGQGAYGYTFGSGTRLTVV.

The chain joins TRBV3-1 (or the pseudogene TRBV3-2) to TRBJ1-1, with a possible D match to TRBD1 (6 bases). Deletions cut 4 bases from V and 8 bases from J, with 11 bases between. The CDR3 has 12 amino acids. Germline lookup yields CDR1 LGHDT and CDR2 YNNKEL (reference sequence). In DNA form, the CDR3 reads TGTGCCAGCAGCCCATTTGGGGGCGAAGCTTTCTTT. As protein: CASSPFGGEAFF.

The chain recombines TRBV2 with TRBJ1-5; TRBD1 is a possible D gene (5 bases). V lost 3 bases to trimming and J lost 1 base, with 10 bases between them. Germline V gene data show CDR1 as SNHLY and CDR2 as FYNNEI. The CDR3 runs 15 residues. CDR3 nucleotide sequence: TGTGCCAGCAGTGACGATGGGGCGAGCAATCAGCCCCAGCATTTT. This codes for CASSDDGASNQPQHF.

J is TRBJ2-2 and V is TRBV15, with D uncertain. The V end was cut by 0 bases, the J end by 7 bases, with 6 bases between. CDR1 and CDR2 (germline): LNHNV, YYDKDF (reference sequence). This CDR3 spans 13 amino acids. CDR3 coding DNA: TGTGCCACCAGCAGAGATCGAGGCGGGGAGCTGTTTTTT. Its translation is CATSRDRGGELFF.

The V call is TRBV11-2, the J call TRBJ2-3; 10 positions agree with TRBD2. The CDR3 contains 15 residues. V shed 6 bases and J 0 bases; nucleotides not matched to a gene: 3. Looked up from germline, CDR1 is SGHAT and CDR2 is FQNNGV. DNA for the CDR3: TGTGCCAGCAGGCCGACTAGCGGGAGCACAGATACGCAGTATTTT. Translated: CASRPTSGSTDTQYF.

Written as DNA, the CDR3 is TGTGCCAGCAGTTTACTGCAAACTAGCGGGGGGCACAATGAGCAGTTCTTC. It codes for CASSLLQTSGGHNEQFF. The V call is TRBV27, the J call TRBJ2-1, with TRBD2 matching over 12 bases. This CDR3 is 17 amino acids long. V dropped 2 bases and J dropped 5; count of bases not matched to a gene: 7. CDR1 and CDR2 (germline): MNHEY, SMNVEV (reference sequence).

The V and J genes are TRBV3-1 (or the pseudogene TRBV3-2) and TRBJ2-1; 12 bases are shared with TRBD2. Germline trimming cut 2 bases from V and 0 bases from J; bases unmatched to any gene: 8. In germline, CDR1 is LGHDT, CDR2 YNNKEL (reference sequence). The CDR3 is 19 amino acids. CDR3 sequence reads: CASSQLASGRGSSYNEQFF. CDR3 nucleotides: TGTGCCAGCAGCCAACTGGCTAGCGGGAGGGGTAGCTCCTACAATGAGCAGTTCTTC.

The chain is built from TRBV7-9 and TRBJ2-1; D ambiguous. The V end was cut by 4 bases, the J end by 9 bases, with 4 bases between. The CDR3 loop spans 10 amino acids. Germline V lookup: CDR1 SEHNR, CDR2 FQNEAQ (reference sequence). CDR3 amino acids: CASSSGEQFF. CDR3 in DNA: TGTGCCAGCAGCTCGGGTGAGCAGTTCTTC.

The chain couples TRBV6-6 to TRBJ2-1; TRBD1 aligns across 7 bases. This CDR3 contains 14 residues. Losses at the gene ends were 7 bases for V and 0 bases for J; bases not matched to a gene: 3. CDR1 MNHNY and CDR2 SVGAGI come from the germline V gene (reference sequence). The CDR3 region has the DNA TGTGCCAGCACCCGACAGGGCTCCTACAATGAGCAGTTCTTC. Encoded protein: CASTRQGSYNEQFF.

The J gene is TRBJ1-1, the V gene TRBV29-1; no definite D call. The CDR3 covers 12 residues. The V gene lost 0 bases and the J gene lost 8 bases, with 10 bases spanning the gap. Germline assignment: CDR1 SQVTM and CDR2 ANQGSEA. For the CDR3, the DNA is TGCAGCGTTGAAGAGCCTAACGGGGAAGCTTTCTTT. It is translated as CSVEEPNGEAFF.

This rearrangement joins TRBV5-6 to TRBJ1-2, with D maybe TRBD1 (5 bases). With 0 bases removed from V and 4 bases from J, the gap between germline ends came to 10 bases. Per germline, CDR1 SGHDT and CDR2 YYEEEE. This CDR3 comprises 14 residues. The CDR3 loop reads CASSLGTGVYGYTF. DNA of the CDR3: TGTGCCAGCAGCTTGGGTACAGGAGTCTATGGCTACACCTTC.

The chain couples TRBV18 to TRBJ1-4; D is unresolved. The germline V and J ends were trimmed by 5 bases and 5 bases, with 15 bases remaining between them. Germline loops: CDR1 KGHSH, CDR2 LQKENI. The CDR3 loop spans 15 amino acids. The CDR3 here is CASSIFGLGNEKLFF. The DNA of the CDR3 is TGTGCCAGCTCAATCTTCGGACTGGGAAATGAAAAACTGTTTTTT.

CDR3 DNA: TGTGCCAGCAGTTTAGAGGGACAGGGACGCACCGGGGAGCTGTTTTTT. This gives the protein CASSLEGQGRTGELFF. This rearrangement joins TRBV27 to TRBJ2-2, with 9 bases lining up with TRBD1. The CDR3 totals 16 residues. V was clipped by 2 bases and J by 4 bases; unmatched bases: 5. CDR1 is MNHEY, CDR2 SMNVEV, per germline (reference sequence).